This is a list of T cell receptor beta chains from one sample in a study of blood T cell repertoires in COVID-19. Sequencing was performed with immunoSEQ multiplex PCR; in TCRdb, only in-frame clones are kept and a portion is missing. Of over 200,000 clones detected, around nine tenths appear once; the ten largest clones hold less than 3%. The sample comprised peripheral blood. Receptor source: a woman aged 60-75 years with acute or convalescent COVID-19. Each CDR3 is given with its conserved first and last residue. Fields, in order: J gene, V gene, CDR3 protein.

j_gene: TRBJ1-6
v_gene: TRBV30
CDR3aa: CAWSVRGNNSPLHF

j_gene: TRBJ2-1
v_gene: TRBV7-8
CDR3aa: CASTHWVAGGRYNEQFF

j_gene: TRBJ2-7
v_gene: TRBV3-1/TRBV3-2
CDR3aa: CASSRQQNYEQYF

j_gene: TRBJ2-2
v_gene: TRBV5-4
CDR3aa: CASSLASGGYGAGELFF

j_gene: TRBJ1-6
v_gene: TRBV6-1
CDR3aa: CASSEQGASPLHF

j_gene: TRBJ1-5
v_gene: TRBV6-5
CDR3aa: CASSFGQGSQPQHF

j_gene: TRBJ2-2
v_gene: TRBV7-3
CDR3aa: CASSPAGGAGELFF

j_gene: TRBJ2-7
v_gene: TRBV6-2/TRBV6-3
CDR3aa: CASSSSGSSYEQYF

j_gene: TRBJ1-2
v_gene: TRBV6-4
CDR3aa: CASSDSLIWTGGKGGYTF

j_gene: TRBJ2-1
v_gene: TRBV3-1/TRBV3-2
CDR3aa: CASSQDLAGGLYNEQFF

j_gene: TRBJ1-4
v_gene: TRBV5-6
CDR3aa: CASSQDSEPRDEKLFF

j_gene: TRBJ2-1
v_gene: TRBV18
CDR3aa: CASSRDSNEQFF

j_gene: TRBJ2-1
v_gene: TRBV7-8
CDR3aa: CASSLGGQARSYNEQFF

j_gene: TRBJ2-7
v_gene: TRBV9
CDR3aa: CASSVVGGADTYEQYF

j_gene: TRBJ2-3
v_gene: TRBV7-6
CDR3aa: CASSLSLAGTDTQYF

j_gene: TRBJ2-1
v_gene: TRBV7-2
CDR3aa: CASSRGSGISYNEQFF

j_gene: TRBJ2-7
v_gene: TRBV4-1
CDR3aa: CASSQAVAYEQYF

j_gene: TRBJ1-3
v_gene: TRBV3-1/TRBV3-2
CDR3aa: CASSQRLTSSGNTIYF

j_gene: TRBJ2-5
v_gene: TRBV9
CDR3aa: CASSVERLAEPQETQYF

j_gene: TRBJ2-3
v_gene: TRBV6-6
CDR3aa: CASSYSGQGTDTQYF

j_gene: TRBJ2-2
v_gene: TRBV12-3/TRBV12-4
CDR3aa: CASSLQGTGELFF

j_gene: TRBJ2-1
v_gene: TRBV6-6
CDR3aa: CASSTGLHLANEQFF